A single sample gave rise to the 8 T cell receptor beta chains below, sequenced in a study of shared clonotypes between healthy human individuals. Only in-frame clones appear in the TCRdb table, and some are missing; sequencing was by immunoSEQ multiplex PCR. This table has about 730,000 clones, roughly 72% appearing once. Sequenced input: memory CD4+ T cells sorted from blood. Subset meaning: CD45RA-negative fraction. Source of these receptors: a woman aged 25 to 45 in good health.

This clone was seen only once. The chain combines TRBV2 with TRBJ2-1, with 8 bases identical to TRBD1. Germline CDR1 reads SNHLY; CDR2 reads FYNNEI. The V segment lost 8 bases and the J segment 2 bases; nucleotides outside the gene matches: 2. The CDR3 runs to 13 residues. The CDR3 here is CASVGQAYNEQFF. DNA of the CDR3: TGTGCCAGCGTGGGACAGGCCTACAATGAGCAGTTCTTC.

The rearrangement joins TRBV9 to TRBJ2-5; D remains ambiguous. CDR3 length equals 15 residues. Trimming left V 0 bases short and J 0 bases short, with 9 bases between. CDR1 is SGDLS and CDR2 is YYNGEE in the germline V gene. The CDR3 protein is CASSVAPQYQETQYF. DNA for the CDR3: TGTGCCAGCAGCGTAGCTCCCCAGTACCAAGAGACCCAGTACTTC.

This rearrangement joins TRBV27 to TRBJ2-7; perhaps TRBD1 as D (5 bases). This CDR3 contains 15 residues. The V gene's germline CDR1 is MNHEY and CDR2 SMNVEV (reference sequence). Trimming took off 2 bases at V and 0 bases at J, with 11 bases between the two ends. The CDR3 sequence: CASSLVGVTSYEQYF. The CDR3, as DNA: TGTGCCAGCAGTTTAGTAGGGGTGACCTCCTACGAGCAGTACTTC.

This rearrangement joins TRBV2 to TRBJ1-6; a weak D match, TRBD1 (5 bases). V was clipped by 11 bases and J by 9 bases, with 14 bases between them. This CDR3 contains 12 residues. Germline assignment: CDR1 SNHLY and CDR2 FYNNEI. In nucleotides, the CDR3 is TGTGCCCGGGGCGGGGGATTTTCACCCCTCCACTTT. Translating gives CARGGGFSPLHF.

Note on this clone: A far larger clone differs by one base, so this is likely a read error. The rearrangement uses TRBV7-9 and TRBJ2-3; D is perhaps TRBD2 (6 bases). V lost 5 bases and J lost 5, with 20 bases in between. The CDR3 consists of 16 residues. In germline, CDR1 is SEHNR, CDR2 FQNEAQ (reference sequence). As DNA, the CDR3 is TGTGCCAGCAGCCTAGATCCGGGACTCAACATAGATACGCAGTATTTT. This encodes CASSLDPGLNIDTQYF.

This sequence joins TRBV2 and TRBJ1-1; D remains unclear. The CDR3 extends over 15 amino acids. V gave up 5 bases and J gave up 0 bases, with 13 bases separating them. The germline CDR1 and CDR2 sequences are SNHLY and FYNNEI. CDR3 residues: CASSWNSNMNTEAFF. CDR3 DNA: TGTGCCAGCAGTTGGAACAGCAACATGAACACTGAAGCTTTCTTT.

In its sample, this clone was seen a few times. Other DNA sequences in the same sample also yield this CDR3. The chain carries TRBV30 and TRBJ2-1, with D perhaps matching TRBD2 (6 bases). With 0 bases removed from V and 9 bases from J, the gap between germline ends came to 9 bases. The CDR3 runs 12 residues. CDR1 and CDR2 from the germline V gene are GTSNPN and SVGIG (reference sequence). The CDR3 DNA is TGTGCCTGGAGTGTCTTGGGAGGTGAGCAGTTCTTC. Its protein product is CAWSVLGGEQFF. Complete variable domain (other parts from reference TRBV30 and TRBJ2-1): SQTIHQWPATLVQPVGSPLSLECTVEGTSNPNLYWYRQAAGRGLQLLFYSVGIGQISSEVPQNLSASRPQDRQFILSSKKLLLSDSGFYLCAWSVLGGEQFFGPGTRLTVL.

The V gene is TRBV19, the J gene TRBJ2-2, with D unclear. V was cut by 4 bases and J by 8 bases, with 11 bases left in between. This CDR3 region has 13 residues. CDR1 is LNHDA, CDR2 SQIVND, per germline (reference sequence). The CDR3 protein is CASSSQVWGELFF. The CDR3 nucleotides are TGTGCCAGTAGTAGCCAGGTTTGGGGGGAGCTGTTTTTT.